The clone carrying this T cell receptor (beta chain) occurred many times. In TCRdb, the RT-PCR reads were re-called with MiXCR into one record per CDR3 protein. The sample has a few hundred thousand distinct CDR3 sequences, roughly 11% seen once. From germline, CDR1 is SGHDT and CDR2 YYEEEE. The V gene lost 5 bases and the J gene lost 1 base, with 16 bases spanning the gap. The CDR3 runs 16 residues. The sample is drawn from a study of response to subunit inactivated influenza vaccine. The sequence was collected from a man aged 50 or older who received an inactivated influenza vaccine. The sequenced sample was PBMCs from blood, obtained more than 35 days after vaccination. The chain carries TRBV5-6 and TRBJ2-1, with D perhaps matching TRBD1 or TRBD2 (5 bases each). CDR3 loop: CASSSRGVASYNEQFF. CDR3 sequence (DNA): TGTGCCAGCAGTTCCAGAGGGGTCGCGTCCTACAATGAGCAGTTCTTC.